This T cell receptor (beta chain) comes out of a study of CD8+CD57+ T cells in acquired aplastic anemia. Overall study: Sorted CD4+ and CD8+ cells gave an average of about 3.4 ug of DNA. CD4+ cells from healthy donors averaged around 10 million reads.

With regard to this clonotype: Its specificity is not known. This CDR3 fails to terminate in the conserved phenylalanine or tryptophan, so it likely reflects a read error. Because the CDR3's place on the DNA is in doubt, the DNA is left out and the CDR3 is given as listed by TCRdb.

TCR beta VDJ and CDR3 profiling used genomic DNA as template. TCRdb passed the reads through MiXCR, listing each CDR3 protein once. The sample lists hundreds of thousands of distinct CDR3 sequences; about two thirds were seen once. Study observations and caveats: A set of twenty-nine CD8+ CDR3 sequences was shared between patients and controls, and these sequences appeared highly expressed in patients.

The germline gives CDR1 SGDLS, CDR2 YYNGEE. The CDR3 contains 13 residues when both ends are counted. Sequences were obtained from sorted CD4+, CD8+, or CD8+CD57+ T cells (not recorded which) from PBMCs. The chain is built from TRBV9 and TRBJ2-7; the table's D call of TRBD1 was not tested on the DNA. This TCR came from a human donor in good health, serving as a control. The CDR3 protein is CASSSTGEYSPLL.